Following are 17 T cell receptor beta chains from one sample sequenced in a study of T cells after yellow fever vaccination. Using its own MiXCR run on the 5' RACE reads, TCRdb lists one record per CDR3 protein. This table has about 22,000 distinct CDR3 sequences, 4% to 6% appearing once. Sequenced here: PBMCs, either bulk or a sorted T-cell subset (CD4+, CD8+, memory, or dextramer-sorted; not recorded which), sampled roughly 46 days after the first yellow fever vaccination. The receptors derive from a man between 18 and 29 years old who received the YFV17D yellow fever vaccine.

The sample holds many counts of this clonotype. V and J are TRBV5-8 and TRBJ2-1; TRBD2 matches at 7 bases. CDR1 is SGHTS and CDR2 is YDEGEE in the germline V gene. V dropped 2 bases and J dropped 0; count of bases not matched to a gene: 2. CDR3 length equals 15 residues. The CDR3 DNA reads as TGTGCCAGCAGCTTCCGGGGGGTCTCCTACAATGAGCAGTTCTTC. Its protein is CASSFRGVSYNEQFF. Using reference TRBV5-8 and TRBJ2-1 for the parts outside the CDR3, the full variable domain is EAGVTQSPTHLIKTRGQQATLRCSPISGHTSVYWYQQALGLGLQFLLWYDEGEERNRGNFPPRFSGRQFPNYSSELNVNALELEDSALYLCASSFRGVSYNEQFFGPGTRLTVL.

Only a few counts were recorded for this clonotype. The rearrangement uses TRBV12-3 or TRBV12-4 and TRBJ1-4, with 8 bases aligning to TRBD1. The CDR3 spans 15 residues. J gave up 2 bases and V 2 bases, and 1 base lay outside the gene matches. In nucleotides, the CDR3 is TGTGCCAGCAGTTTACAGGGGGCTACTAATGAAAAACTGTTTTTT. This gives the protein CASSLQGATNEKLFF.

This clonotype occurred many times. The chain joins TRBV7-9 to TRBJ2-1, with 9 bases aligning to TRBD1. The germline gives CDR1 SEHNR, CDR2 FQNEAQ (reference sequence). The trim removed 2 bases at V and 9 bases at J, leaving 8 bases unmatched. The CDR3 has 15 residues. This CDR3 reads CASSLRPGQGVEQFF. For the CDR3, the DNA is TGTGCCAGCAGCTTACGACCGGGACAGGGAGTTGAGCAGTTCTTC.

This clonotype has at least ten counts. V is TRBV29-1 and J is TRBJ1-2; D unclear. This CDR3 comprises 12 residues. Per germline, CDR1 SQVTM and CDR2 ANQGSEA. V was clipped by 4 bases and J by 4 bases, with 10 bases between them. CDR3 bases: TGCAGCGTTGGAGGTCGGTTCTATGGCTACACCTTC. This codes for CSVGGRFYGYTF. The variable domain in full, with the rest retrieved from reference TRBV29-1 and TRBJ1-2, is SAVISQKPSRDICQRGTSLTIQCQVDSQVTMMFWYRQQPGQSLTLIATANQGSEATYESGFVIDKFPISRPNLTFSTLTVSNMSPEDSSIYLCSVGGRFYGYTFGSGTRLTVV.

This clonotype was found many times. V gene TRBV7-8 combines with J gene TRBJ1-1, with D tentatively TRBD1 (6 bases). The CDR3 loop spans 14 amino acids. Germline values: CDR1 SGHVS, CDR2 FQNEAQ. Trimming pared 3 bases from V and 7 bases from J, leaving 15 bases between. The CDR3 sequence: CASSFQGRVVEAFF. The CDR3 coding sequence is TGTGCCAGCAGCTTCCAGGGGAGAGTAGTTGAAGCTTTCTTT.

This clonotype was detected ten times or more. The chain combines TRBV5-1 with TRBJ2-3, with D hard to call. The CDR3 extends over 13 amino acids. Germline assignment: CDR1 SGHRS and CDR2 YFSETQ. Trimming removed 4 bases from V and 0 bases from J, with 6 bases in between. CDR3 region: CASSRASTDTQYF. CDR3 nucleotides: TGCGCCAGCAGCAGGGCAAGCACAGATACGCAGTATTTT.

Many counts were recorded for this clonotype. The V and J genes are TRBV12-3 or TRBV12-4 and TRBJ1-1; D call uncertain. The CDR3 sequence is 13 residues long. Trimming removed 2 bases from V and 6 bases from J, with 10 bases in between. CDR3 sequence reads: CASSLRLGSEAFF. In nucleotides, the CDR3 is TGTGCCAGCAGTTTACGGTTAGGCTCTGAAGCTTTCTTT.

This clonotype was detected many times. V gene TRBV6-1 combines with J gene TRBJ1-2; no clear D gene. From germline, CDR1 is MNHNS and CDR2 SASEGT. The CDR3 is made up of 13 amino acids. With 6 bases removed from V and 1 base from J, the gap between germline ends came to 9 bases. In DNA, the CDR3 is TGTGCCAGCAGAGCCACCCGTAACTATGGCTACACCTTC. Encoded protein: CASRATRNYGYTF.

At least ten counts were recorded for this clonotype. J is TRBJ2-1 and V is TRBV27; D unresolved. Germline V gene sequence: CDR1 MNHEY, CDR2 SMNVEV (reference sequence). The V end lost 8 bases, the J end lost 2 bases, and 16 bases lay between the germline ends. CDR3 length: 15 residues. CDR3 region: CASLVWPNTYNEQFF. The DNA for the CDR3 is TGTGCCAGCCTTGTTTGGCCAAATACCTACAATGAGCAGTTCTTC.

This clonotype was found many times. V usage is TRBV7-9 and J usage is TRBJ2-3; 9 nucleotides match TRBD2. Trimming cost V 2 bases and J 2 bases; bases outside gene matches: 8. Germline V gives CDR1 SEHNR, CDR2 FQNEAQ (reference sequence). This CDR3 is 17 amino acids long. CDR3 loop: CASSLPRASGDTDTQYF. As DNA, the CDR3 is TGTGCCAGCAGCTTACCCCGGGCTAGCGGGGACACAGATACGCAGTATTTT.

This clonotype showed up many times. The chain recombines TRBV4-2 with TRBJ2-2; a possible D gene is TRBD2 (5 bases). This CDR3 is 17 amino acids long. Trimming shortened V by 0 bases and J by 0 bases, and 11 bases separated the two germline ends. Germline V CDR1 and CDR2: LGHNA, YNFKEQ. In DNA form, the CDR3 reads TGTGCCAGCAGCCAAGATCTGAGGCGGGCGAACACCGGGGAGCTGTTTTTT. Amino acids: CASSQDLRRANTGELFF.

This clonotype was observed at least ten times. The V call is TRBV9, the J call TRBJ2-5; D is possibly TRBD2 (6 bases). The germline V gene has CDR1 SGDLS and CDR2 YYNGEE. The CDR3 totals 16 residues. V was pared by 0 bases and J by 4 bases, with 16 bases between. The CDR3 reads CASSVDPGGGTETQYF. The CDR3 DNA reads TGTGCCAGCAGCGTAGACCCCGGGGGAGGAACAGAGACCCAGTACTTC.

Ten or more counts support this clonotype. This chain uses TRBV5-1 with TRBJ1-3, with D possibly TRBD1 on 5 matching bases. Germline values: CDR1 SGHRS, CDR2 YFSETQ. CDR3 length: 17 residues. Trimming stripped 3 bases from V and 0 bases from J, with 16 bases between. The CDR3 protein is CASSWGGRPDSGNTIYF. The CDR3 coding sequence is TGCGCCAGCAGCTGGGGGGGTAGACCTGACTCTGGAAACACCATATATTTT.

This clonotype has at least ten counts. The chain joins TRBV5-1 to TRBJ2-5; D gene unclear. V was cut by 2 bases and J by 5 bases, with 7 bases left in between. The CDR3 runs to 12 residues. From germline, CDR1 is SGHRS and CDR2 YFSETQ. In DNA, the CDR3 is TGCGCCAGCAGCTTTCTAGGGGAGACCCAGTACTTC. Translating it yields CASSFLGETQYF.

At least ten counts were recorded for this clonotype. CDR3 coding DNA: TGTGCCACCCCAGACCCGCCGGGGGGGCGAAACACCATATATTTT. It specifies CATPDPPGGRNTIYF. V is TRBV2 and J is TRBJ1-3, with D perhaps TRBD1 (6 bases). The CDR3 is made up of 15 amino acids. The V end lost 10 bases, the J end lost 5 bases, and 21 bases lay between the germline ends. The V gene's germline CDR1 is SNHLY and CDR2 FYNNEI.

This clonotype occurred many times. The chain has TRBV4-3 and TRBJ1-6; the D is unclear. Germline loops: CDR1 LGHNA, CDR2 YSLEER. V gave up 0 bases and J gave up 14 bases, with 11 bases separating them. This CDR3 contains 13 residues. The CDR3 sequence is CASSQERRSSLHF. The DNA for the CDR3 is TGCGCCAGCAGCCAAGAAAGAAGGTCCTCCCTCCACTTT.

About this clonotype itself: This may be a read error: a much more frequent sequence differs by one nucleotide. The chain is built from TRBV5-1 and TRBJ2-5; D ambiguous. The V gene's germline CDR1 is SGHRS and CDR2 YFSETQ. There are 13 residues in the CDR3. CDR3 region: CASSFNTQETKYF. For the CDR3, the DNA is TGCGCCAGCAGCTTTAATACCCAAGAGACCAAGTACTTC.